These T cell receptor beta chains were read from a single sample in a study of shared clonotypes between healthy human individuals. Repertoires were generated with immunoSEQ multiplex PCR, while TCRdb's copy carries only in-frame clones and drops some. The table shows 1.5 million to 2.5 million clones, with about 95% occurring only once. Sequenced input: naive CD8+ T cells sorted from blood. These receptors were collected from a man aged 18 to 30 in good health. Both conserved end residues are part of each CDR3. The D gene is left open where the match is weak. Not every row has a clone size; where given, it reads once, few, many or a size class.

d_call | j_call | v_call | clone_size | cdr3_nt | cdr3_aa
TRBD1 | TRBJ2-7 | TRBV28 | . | TGTGCCAGCAGTTTGACCGGGACAGGCTACGAGCAGTACTTC | CASSLTGTGYEQYF
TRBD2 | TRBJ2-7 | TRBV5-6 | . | TGTGCCAGCAGCTTGACCGCACTAGCGGGAGGGCAGTACTTC | CASSLTALAGGQYF
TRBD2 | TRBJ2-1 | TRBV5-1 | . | TGCGCCAGCAGCCCAGCGGGGGGGCCCTACAATGAGCAGTTCTTC | CASSPAGGPYNEQFF
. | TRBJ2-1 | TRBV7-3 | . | TGTGCCAGCAGCTTTGGGGGCTACAATGAGCAGTTCTTC | CASSFGGYNEQFF
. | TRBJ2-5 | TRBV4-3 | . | TGCGCCAGCAGCCAAGTGACTATTTCGGAGACCCAGTACTTC | CASSQVTISETQYF
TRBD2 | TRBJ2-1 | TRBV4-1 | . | TGCGCCAGCAGTCATGCACTAGCGGGGGTGAACAATGAGCAGTTCTTC | CASSHALAGVNNEQFF
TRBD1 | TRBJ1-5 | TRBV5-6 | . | TGTGCCAGCAGCTTGGGAGGGGGCCAGCCCCAGCATTTT | CASSLGGGQPQHF
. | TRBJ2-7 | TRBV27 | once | TGTGCCAGCAGCCTCACGGGAAGCTCCTACGAGCAGTACTTC | CASSLTGSSYEQYF
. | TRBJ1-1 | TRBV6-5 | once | TGTGCCAGCAGTGACACCGGGAGGAACACTGAAGCTTTCTTT | CASSDTGRNTEAFF
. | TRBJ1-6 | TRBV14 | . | TGTGCCAGCAGCCAAGTGCTTGGGGGGGGTTCACCCCTCCACTTT | CASSQVLGGGSPLHF
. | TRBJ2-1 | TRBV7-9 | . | TGTGCCAGCACGCGTGGGCAGAGCTCCTACAATGAGCAGTTCTTC | CASTRGQSSYNEQFF
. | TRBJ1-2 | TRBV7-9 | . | TGTGCCAGCAACCCCGGGGTGTTCTATGGCTACACCTTC | CASNPGVFYGYTF
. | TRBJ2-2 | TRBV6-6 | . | TGTGCCAGCAGTTACGACCTAACAGTAATAACCGGGGAGCTGTTTTTT | CASSYDLTVITGELFF
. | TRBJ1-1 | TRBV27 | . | TGTGCCAGCAGTTTAGGGGTCGGGGGGAACACTGAAGCTTTCTTT | CASSLGVGGNTEAFF
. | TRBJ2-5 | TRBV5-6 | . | TGTGCCAGCAGCTTGAGGTTTGATGGTTTCGTGGGGCTGGCCCAGTACTTC | CASSLRFDGFVGLAQYF
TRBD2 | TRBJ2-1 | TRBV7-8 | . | TGTGCCAGCAGCTTCGGGACTAGCGGGAGTCCAGGGTACAATGAGCAGTTCTTC | CASSFGTSGSPGYNEQFF
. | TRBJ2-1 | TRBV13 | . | TGTGCCAGCAGCTCAGGGCCGGGGGTGGATGAGCAGTTCTTC | CASSSGPGVDEQFF
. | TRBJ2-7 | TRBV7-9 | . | TGTGCCAGCAGCTTAGAATGGGAGCAGTACTTC | CASSLEWEQYF
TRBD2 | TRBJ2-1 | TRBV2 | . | TGTGCCAGCAGCTGGACTAGCGGGAGCTCCTACAATGAGCAGTTCTTC | CASSWTSGSSYNEQFF
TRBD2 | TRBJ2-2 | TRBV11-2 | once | TGTGCCAGCAGCACCACAAGCGGGAGGCGGAACACCGGGGAGCTGTTTTTT | CASSTTSGRRNTGELFF
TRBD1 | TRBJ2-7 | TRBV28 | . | TGTGCCAGCAGTTTGCCCCGGGACAGGGGCTACGAGCAGTACTTC | CASSLPRDRGYEQYF
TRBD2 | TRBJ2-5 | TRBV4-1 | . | TGCGCCAGCAGCCCGGCTAGCGGGGGGGCGGAGACCCAGTACTTC | CASSPASGGAETQYF
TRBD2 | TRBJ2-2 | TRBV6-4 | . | TGTGCCAGCAGTGGGGGGAGGGTAGGCACCGGGGAGCTGTTTTTT | CASSGGRVGTGELFF
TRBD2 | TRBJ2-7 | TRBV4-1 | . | TGCGCCAGCAGCCAACGGGCTGATAGCGGGAAGTACGAGCAGTACTTC | CASSQRADSGKYEQYF
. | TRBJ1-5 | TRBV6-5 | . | TGTGCCAGCAGTACGGACAATAATCAGCCCCAGCATTTT | CASSTDNNQPQHF
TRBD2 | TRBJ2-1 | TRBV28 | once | TGTGCCAGCAGTGCCCAACTAGCGGGGAGGCCCTACAATGAGCAGTTCTTC | CASSAQLAGRPYNEQFF
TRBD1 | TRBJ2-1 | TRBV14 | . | TGTGCCAGCAGCCAGCCCCTCGGGACAGGGTTTCACAATGAGCAGTTCTTC | CASSQPLGTGFHNEQFF
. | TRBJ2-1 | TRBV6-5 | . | TGTGCCAGCAGTGATGACTGGACGGGAGAGGTGCAGTTCTTC | CASSDDWTGEVQFF
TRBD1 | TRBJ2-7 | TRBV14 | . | TGTGCCAGCAGCCCACCTGGGACAGGGGCCTACGAGCAGTACTTC | CASSPPGTGAYEQYF
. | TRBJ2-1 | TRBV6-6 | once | TGTGCCAGCAGCTCCGACTCGAGCAATGAGCAGTTCTTC | CASSSDSSNEQFF
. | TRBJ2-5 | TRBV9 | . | TGTGCCAGCAGCGTAGGGGGGGACTACCAAGAGACCCAGTACTTC | CASSVGGDYQETQYF
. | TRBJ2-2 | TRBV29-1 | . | TGCAGCGTAGAGTCTTACACCGGGGAGCTGTTTTTT | CSVESYTGELFF
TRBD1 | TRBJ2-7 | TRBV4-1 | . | TGCGCCAGCAGCCAAGAACCGGGACAGAACTACGAGCAGTACTTC | CASSQEPGQNYEQYF
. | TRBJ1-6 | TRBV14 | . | TGTGCCAGCAGCCAAGAAGAAGTACTTTCGGAATTCTTCTTGGAGGGTAATTCACCCCTCCACTTT | CASSQEEVLSEFFLEGNSPLHF
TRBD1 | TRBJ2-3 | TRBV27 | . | TGTGCCAGCAGTATGTGGACAGGGGGGACAGATACGCAGTATTTT | CASSMWTGGTDTQYF
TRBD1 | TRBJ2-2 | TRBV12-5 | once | TGTGCTAGTGGTCAGGGACAGATCAACACCGGGGAGCTGTTTTTT | CASGQGQINTGELFF
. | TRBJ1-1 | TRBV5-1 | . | TGCGCCAGCAGCCCGTGGGGCGCGGACACTGAAGCTTTCTTT | CASSPWGADTEAFF
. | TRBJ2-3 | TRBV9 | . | TGTGCCAGCAGCTGGACAGCCACAGATACGCAGTATTTT | CASSWTATDTQYF
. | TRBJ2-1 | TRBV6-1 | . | TGTGCCAGCAGTACTAGCTCTGGCTCCTACAATGAGCAGTTCTTC | CASSTSSGSYNEQFF
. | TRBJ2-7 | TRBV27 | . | TGTGCCAGCAGTCCCCTTGGCGAGACAGCGCACGAGCAGTACTTC | CASSPLGETAHEQYF
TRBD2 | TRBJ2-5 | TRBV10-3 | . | TGTGCCATCAGTGGTGCCGGATGGAGCGGGGACGTACAAGAGACCCAGTACTTC | CAISGAGWSGDVQETQYF
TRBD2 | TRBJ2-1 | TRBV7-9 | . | TGTGCCAGCAGCTTAGCCCCCGGGGCTAGCGGCGGCAATGAGCAGTTCTTC | CASSLAPGASGGNEQFF
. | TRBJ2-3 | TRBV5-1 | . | TGCGCCAGCAGCTTGGATTGGACCGCAGATACGCAGTATTTT | CASSLDWTADTQYF
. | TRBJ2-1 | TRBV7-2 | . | TGTGCCAGCAGCTTAGAGGCTAGGATCTCCTACAATGAGCAGTTCTTC | CASSLEARISYNEQFF
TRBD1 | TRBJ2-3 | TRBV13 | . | TGTGCCAGCAGCTTTACAGGGGGCCGGGACGTCTATACGCAGTATTTT | CASSFTGGRDVYTQYF
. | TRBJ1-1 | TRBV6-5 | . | TGTGCCAGCAGTCCCTACGGAATGAACACTGAAGCTTTCTTT | CASSPYGMNTEAFF
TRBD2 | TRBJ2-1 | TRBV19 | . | TGTGCCAGTAGTATCACTAGCGCGTACAATGAGCAGTTCTTC | CASSITSAYNEQFF
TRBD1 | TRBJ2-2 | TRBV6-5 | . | TGTGCCAGCAGGCAGACAGGGGGCACCGGGGAGCTGTTTTTT | CASRQTGGTGELFF
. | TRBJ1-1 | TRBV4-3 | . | TGCGCCAGCAGCCAAGATGGTAGGGGGAATGAAGCTTTCTTT | CASSQDGRGNEAFF
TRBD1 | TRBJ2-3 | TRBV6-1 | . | TGTGCCAGCAGTGAAGCGGGACAGGGATGGATCACAGATACGCAGTATTTT | CASSEAGQGWITDTQYF
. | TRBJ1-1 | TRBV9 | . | TGTGCCAGCAGCGTATTCGCAGGGACATCGAACACTGAAGCTTTCTTT | CASSVFAGTSNTEAFF
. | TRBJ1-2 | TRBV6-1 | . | TGTGCCAGCAGTGAAGTACAGAAATATGGCTACACCTTC | CASSEVQKYGYTF
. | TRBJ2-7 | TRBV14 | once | TGTGCCAGCAGCTCCCAACAGTCCTACGAGCAGTACTTC | CASSSQQSYEQYF